This T cell receptor beta chain was retrieved from a study of blood T cell repertoires in COVID-19. Using immunoSEQ multiplex PCR, the repertoire was profiled, and TCRdb retains in-frame clones only, with some absent. The sample shows approximately 200,000 clones, more than 70% of them seen only once. Recruited during active infection, patients (from Seattle) were subsequently followed longitudinally. V dropped 6 bases and J dropped 2; count of bases not matched to a gene: 12. This CDR3 has 18 amino acids. The V gene's germline CDR1 is LGHDT and CDR2 YNNKEL (reference sequence). This sequence was found in a person between 65 and 79 years old with COVID-19, enrolled during active disease. Sequences were obtained from peripheral blood. The rearrangement joins TRBV3-1 (or the pseudogene TRBV3-2) to TRBJ2-5, with 13 bases fitting TRBD2. The CDR3 here is CASRILGLAGRGQETQYF. CDR3 in DNA: TGTGCCAGCAGAATACTGGGACTAGCGGGAAGGGGGCAAGAGACCCAGTACTTC.